This TCR beta chain was sequenced in a study of T cells after yellow fever vaccination. Study outcomes and limitations: A weaker secondary response peaked on day 5, the primary on day 15.

TCRdb re-derived calls from the 5' RACE reads in MiXCR, one entry per CDR3 protein. The repertoire holds 14,000 or so distinct CDR3 sequences, with roughly 8% as singletons. CDR1 and CDR2 (germline): SGDLS, YYNGEE. CDR3 length: 13 amino acids. In the case of this clonotype: A much larger clone differs from this one at a single base, so this may be a read error.

The sample consisted of PBMCs, either bulk or a sorted T-cell subset (CD4+, CD8+, memory, or dextramer-sorted; not recorded which), taken on the day of the yellow fever booster vaccination. This chain links TRBV9 with TRBJ2-3; no clear D gene. This sequence originates from a man younger than 30 who received the YFV17D yellow fever vaccine. DNA for the CDR3: TGTGCCAGCAGCGTAGTCCAGACGGGTACGCGGTATTTT. Translation: CASSVVQTGTRYF. Full variable domain (outside the CDR3, taken from reference TRBV9 and TRBJ2-3): DSGVTQTPKHLITATGQRVTLRCSPRSGDLSVYWYQQSLDQGLQFLIQYYNGEERAKGNILERFSAQQFPDLHSELNLSSLELGDSALYFCASSVVQTGTRYFGPGTRLTVL.